The 22 T cell receptor beta chains presented below share a single source sample, sequenced in a study of shared clonotypes between healthy human individuals. TCRdb's copy holds only in-frame clones and misses some; the assay was immunoSEQ multiplex PCR. Among around 940,000 clones listed, about 80% were seen once. Sequencing used memory CD4+ T cells sorted from blood. Subset specified: CD45RA-negative fraction. All receptors derive from a man between 18 and 29 years old in good health.

V usage is TRBV7-2 and J usage is TRBJ2-1; 10 bases line up with TRBD2. In germline, CDR1 is SGHTA, CDR2 FQGNSA. V shed 1 base and J 5 bases; nucleotides not matched to a gene: 2. The CDR3 consists of 15 residues. CDR3 sequence reads: CASSLGTSGNNEQFF. The CDR3 DNA follows: TGTGCCAGCAGCTTAGGGACTAGCGGAAACAATGAGCAGTTCTTC.

DNA for the CDR3: TGTGCCAGACTGGGCCAGGGCACCTCGGGGAATTCACCCCTCCACTTT. This codes for CARLGQGTSGNSPLHF. The chain has TRBV6-7 and TRBJ1-6, with D maybe TRBD1 (5 bases). TRBV6-7 is sorted into the ORF group, with uncertain function. Trimming took 9 bases from V and 7 from J, leaving 22 bases between them. This CDR3 is 16 amino acids long.

J is TRBJ1-1 and V is TRBV11-2; D is unclear. The germline gives CDR1 SGHAT, CDR2 FQNNGV. CDR3 size: 14 residues. Trimming pared 4 bases from V and 1 base from J, leaving 10 bases between. The CDR3 loop is CASSSQTGNTEAFF. CDR3 nucleotides: TGTGCCAGCAGCTCCCAGACGGGGAACACTGAAGCTTTCTTT.

This clone has more than one count but fewer than ten. This chain uses TRBV6-5 with TRBJ1-4; D gene unclear. CDR3 length: 12 amino acids. Looked up from germline, CDR1 is MNHEY and CDR2 is SVGAGI. Between the trimmed V and J ends, which lost 0 bases and 7 bases, there was a span of 3 bases. The CDR3 DNA is TGTGCCAGCAGTTACTCGGGTGAAAAACTGTTTTTT. Translation gives CASSYSGEKLFF.

V gene TRBV6-5 combines with J gene TRBJ1-5; possible D gene TRBD1, 5 bases. The ends were cut back, 3 bases at V and 6 bases at J, with 12 bases in the middle. The CDR3 runs 14 residues. Germline assignment: CDR1 MNHEY and CDR2 SVGAGI. The CDR3 nucleotides read TGTGCCAGCAGTTATAGGGGTACGGGTCAGCCCCAGCATTTT. Translating it yields CASSYRGTGQPQHF.

V gene TRBV11-2 combines with J gene TRBJ1-2, with 7 bases fitting TRBD1. The CDR3 covers 16 residues. The ends lost 0 bases at V and 5 bases at J; junction bases unmatched: 9. The V gene's germline CDR1 is SGHAT and CDR2 FQNNGV. Written as DNA, the CDR3 is TGTGCCAGCAGCTTAGACTCCCTCGGGACAGTGTATGGCTACACCTTC. Protein sequence: CASSLDSLGTVYGYTF.

J is TRBJ1-2 and V is TRBV10-1; D not resolved. Germline V gene sequence: CDR1 WNHNN, CDR2 SYGVQD (reference sequence). The CDR3 runs to 15 residues. Trimming pared 3 bases from V and 7 bases from J, leaving 18 bases between. CDR3 in amino acids: CASSEEGEWGCGYTF. In nucleotides, the CDR3 is TGCGCCAGCAGTGAAGAGGGCGAGTGGGGATGTGGCTACACCTTC.

This chain uses TRBV2 with TRBJ2-6; tentatively, D is TRBD1 or TRBD2 (6 bases each). Trimming left V 3 bases short and J 1 base short, with 13 bases between. The CDR3 has 17 amino acids. CDR1 is SNHLY, CDR2 FYNNEI, per germline. CDR3 DNA: TGTGCCAGCAGTGAGCGTCGAGGGGGGTCTGGGGCCAACGTCCTGACTTTC. Its protein product is CASSERRGGSGANVLTF.

Only one count was recorded for this clone. V and J are TRBV5-4 and TRBJ1-1; unclear D gene. The germline gives CDR1 SGHNT, CDR2 YYREEE (reference sequence). V was clipped by 0 bases and J by 7 bases, with 7 bases between them. The CDR3 extends over 12 amino acids. The chain's CDR3 is CASSLEEGEAFF. The CDR3 DNA reads TGTGCCAGCAGCTTGGAGGAGGGTGAAGCTTTCTTT.

This clone appeared once. Other DNA variants within this sample encode the same CDR3. V is TRBV4-1 and J is TRBJ1-1, with D perhaps matching TRBD1 (6 bases). Germline values: CDR1 MGHRA, CDR2 YSYEKL. The ends were cut back, 4 bases at V and 2 bases at J, with 8 bases in the middle. This CDR3 comprises 13 residues. Here the CDR3 DNA reads TGCGCCAGCAGCCGGACAGTAAACACTGAAGCTTTCTTT. Translation: CASSRTVNTEAFF.

Details on this clone: Other nucleotide sequences from this sample produce the same CDR3. The V gene is TRBV30, the J gene TRBJ1-2; unclear D gene. CDR1 and CDR2 (germline): GTSNPN, SVGIG (reference sequence). The CDR3 has 11 amino acids. V shed 1 base and J shed 6 bases, with 6 bases lying between them. CDR3 region: CAWSGGHGYTF. CDR3 DNA sequence: TGTGCCTGGAGTGGAGGCCATGGCTACACCTTC.

The chain is built from TRBV29-1 and TRBJ2-5, with a possible D match to TRBD1 (6 bases). The V gene lost 1 base and the J gene lost 4 bases, with 16 bases spanning the gap. The germline CDR1 and CDR2 sequences are SQVTM and ANQGSEA. The CDR3 length is 15 residues. The CDR3 reads CSVEGVKGRGETQYF. The CDR3 DNA reads as TGCAGCGTTGAAGGGGTTAAGGGCAGGGGAGAGACCCAGTACTTC.

J is TRBJ2-7 and V is TRBV5-4; maybe TRBD2 (7 bases). Per the germline V gene, CDR1 is SGHNT and CDR2 is YYREEE (reference sequence). The CDR3 loop spans 15 amino acids. The ends were cut back, 4 bases at V and 2 bases at J, with 16 bases in the middle. CDR3 DNA sequence: TGTGCCAGCAGCCCGGGGAGGGGGGTTCCCTACGAGCAGTACTTC. Translating it yields CASSPGRGVPYEQYF.

This clone was seen a handful of times. V and J are TRBV6-5 and TRBJ2-5, with D perhaps TRBD1 or TRBD2 (5 bases each). Trimming took off 5 bases at V and 2 bases at J, with 15 bases between the two ends. The CDR3 length is 15 residues. Germline loops: CDR1 MNHEY, CDR2 SVGAGI. The CDR3 bases are TGTGCCAGCAGTCTGACCGGGACCAGACAAGAGACCCAGTACTTC. Translation: CASSLTGTRQETQYF.

This chain links TRBV7-9 with TRBJ2-5, with TRBD2 matching 10 bases. The ends lost 4 bases at V and 7 bases at J; junction bases unmatched: 12. The CDR3 totals 16 residues. Germline CDR1 SEHNR, CDR2 FQNEAQ (reference sequence). CDR3 in DNA: TGTGCCAGCAGCTCTACTAGCGGGATTGGCGGGGGGACCCAGTACTTC. This encodes CASSSTSGIGGGTQYF.

The chain employs TRBV28 and TRBJ2-5, with a tentative D call TRBD1 (6 bases). Matching the DNA end better, TRBJ2-7 makes the J call doubtful. The CDR3 length is 17 residues. Germline V gene lookup returns CDR1 MDHEN and CDR2 SYDVKM. The chain's CDR3 is CASSPYPMTGDTYEQYF. CDR3 bases: TGTGCCAGCAGCCCTTACCCTATGACAGGTGATACCTACGAGCAGTACTTC.

This clone has more than one count but fewer than ten. The chain is built from TRBV4-1 and TRBJ2-5, with 10 bases identical to TRBD1. V was clipped by 4 bases and J by 5 bases; unmatched bases: 7. The CDR3 runs to 15 residues. CDR1 is MGHRA, CDR2 YSYEKL, per germline. CDR3 region: CASSRGTGVEETQYF. The CDR3 DNA follows: TGCGCCAGCAGCCGGGGGACAGGGGTGGAGGAGACCCAGTACTTC.

The chain employs TRBV30 and TRBJ1-3; D remains unclear. The CDR3 covers 15 residues. Germline assignment: CDR1 GTSNPN and CDR2 SVGIG (reference sequence). Trimming shortened V by 7 bases and J by 0 bases, and 16 bases separated the two germline ends. The CDR3, as DNA: TGTGCCTCCAGCCTGGACGGTCCCTCTGGAAACACCATATATTTT. It yields the protein CASSLDGPSGNTIYF.

V gene TRBV6-1 combines with J gene TRBJ2-1; D perhaps matches TRBD1 (6 bases). This CDR3 comprises 14 residues. CDR1 and CDR2 from the germline V gene are MNHNS and SASEGT. V lost 3 bases and J 5 bases, leaving 11 bases between the germline ends. The CDR3 coding sequence is TGTGCCAGCAGTGATCTACAGGGAAACAATGAGCAGTTCTTC. Translation gives CASSDLQGNNEQFF.

In the case of this clone: Other DNA sequences in this specimen translate into the identical CDR3. V is TRBV5-1 and J is TRBJ2-5; a possible D gene is TRBD1 (6 bases). Between the trimmed V and J ends, which lost 0 bases and 2 bases, there was a span of 14 bases. The CDR3 totals 16 residues. The germline gives CDR1 SGHRS, CDR2 YFSETQ. CDR3 DNA: TGCGCCAGCAGCTTGGGGGCACAGGGCCCTCAAGAGACCCAGTACTTC. Encoded protein: CASSLGAQGPQETQYF.

J is TRBJ2-7 and V is TRBV5-1; 7 nucleotides line up with TRBD2. This CDR3 has 14 amino acids. V gave up 0 bases and J gave up 5 bases; unmatched junction bases: 5. Germline lookup yields CDR1 SGHRS and CDR2 YFSETQ. CDR3 DNA sequence: TGCGCCAGCAGCTTGGGGGCGGGAGTCAACGAGCAGTACTTC. Protein: CASSLGAGVNEQYF.

The rearrangement uses TRBV30 and TRBJ1-2; D ambiguous. V lost 4 bases and J lost 7, with 16 bases in between. The length of the CDR3 is 13 residues. Germline values: CDR1 GTSNPN, CDR2 SVGIG (reference sequence). CDR3 bases: TGTGCCTGGACGGCGCGAGAAGAAACTGGCTACACCTTC. Translation gives CAWTAREETGYTF.